The entry that follows covers one T cell receptor beta chain sequence. Its target is unknown. Authors' methods: Out-of-frame sequences were removed, leaving 2 million to 2.5 million distinct TCRbeta sequences. Sequencing was performed with immunoSEQ multiplex PCR; in TCRdb, only in-frame clones are kept and a portion is missing. That table gives V, J and clone size, and the DNA gave D and trimming. The sample shows 75,000 to 90,000 clones, over 80% of them seen only once. The record originates from a study of memory CD4+ T cells and cytomegalovirus serostatus. Germline V gene lookup returns CDR1 SGDLS and CDR2 YYNGEE. The CDR3 length is 16 residues. Trimming stripped 4 bases from V and 4 bases from J, with 20 bases between. Notes on the study in general: Of approximately 160 reported CMV TCRbeta sequences, about 70 were found in memory CD4+ repertoires.

The sort gate was single viable CD3+CD4+CD8-CD45RO+ cells for memory CD4+ T cells. Serum IgG to CMV pp150, pp28, p38 and p52 defined serostatus. Positive selection with CD4 microbeads enriched total CD4+ T cells. The source is an adult in good health and CMV-seronegative. J is TRBJ1-2 and V is TRBV9; D remains unclear. Sequences were obtained from memory CD4+ T cells from blood. CDR3 DNA sequence: TGTGCCAGCAGCCTTCGGGTTACAAATTCCCCCTATGGCTACACCTTC. Amino acids: CASSLRVTNSPYGYTF.